This note documents a single TCR beta chain sequence. Its antigen is not yet known. The instrument given in TCRdb is Illumina HiSeq 2000. TCR beta cDNA libraries were prepared using 5'RACE template switching, which introduced a universal primer site and unique molecular identifiers. cDNA synthesis was primed from the TCR beta constant segment and was followed by two successive PCR amplification steps. Per the source publication's procedure: MIGEC was used to demultiplex reads and group reads by UMI, and MiTCR was used to assemble and quantify clonotypes. To exclude erroneous sequences, any TCR cDNA sequence not supported by at least two reads was discarded. Downstream repertoire analysis used the tcR package, and clonotypes were matched across fractions by CDR3 nucleotide sequence plus V segment. VDJmatch was used to annotate antigen specificity against VDJdb, with one amino acid substitution in CDR3 permitted. The reads went through TCRdb reprocessing, and each CDR3 protein sequence gets one entry with no DNA. The V and J calls come from TCRdb's annotation, not from the publication. The table for this sample records some 460,000 distinct CDR3 sequences. Clones ranked in the top ten supply roughly 1.4% of the sample.

HCMV-specific IgG was detected in serum with a commercial ELISA kit to determine HCMV serostatus. Ficoll density gradient centrifugation was used to isolate peripheral blood mononuclear cells from blood. The data belong to a study of T cells expressing NK-cell markers (dated by TCRdb to about 2020). Broadly, across the study: TCR beta-chain repertoires were profiled in sorted CD3+CD56+NKG2C+, CD3+CD56+NKG2C- and CD3+CD56-NKG2C+ T-cell subsets from several donors. Among the eight sequenced donors, only one was HCMV-seronegative, while the other seven were HCMV-seropositive. Randomly selected healthy volunteers, three men and five women, were used as the eight sequenced donors. Sequencing of the libraries produced 2 x 150 bp reads on Illumina HiSeq 2000/2500, MiSeq or NextSeq.

Broad study findings and their caveats: In over five donors, the dominant CD3+CD56+NKG2C+ clonotypes were found to rank among the top 10 CD8+ clonotypes and to make up roughly 1.0-7.5% of CD8+ T cells. Whether the expanded NKG2C-expressing T cell clones were specific for HCMV antigens remained unclear. Those dominant clonotypes were again the most abundant among CD3+CD56-NKG2C+ cells in a few donors, at roughly 25-60.1%.

The specimen sequenced was blood T cells: a sorted CD56 or NKG2C T cell subset, CD4+ or CD8+ T cells, or bulk PBMC T cells (not recorded which). The clonotype originates from a woman between 45 and 60 years old in good health. Donor details come from another sample of the same person, matched by shared clones.

This receptor carries the CDR3 CASSLTGASGSGGYTF. Recombination joined TRBV12-3 or TRBV12-4 with TRBJ1-2; TCRdb proposes TRBD1, but this gene call is untestable without DNA. The CDR3 numbers 16 residues from cysteine through phenylalanine. No DNA is listed.